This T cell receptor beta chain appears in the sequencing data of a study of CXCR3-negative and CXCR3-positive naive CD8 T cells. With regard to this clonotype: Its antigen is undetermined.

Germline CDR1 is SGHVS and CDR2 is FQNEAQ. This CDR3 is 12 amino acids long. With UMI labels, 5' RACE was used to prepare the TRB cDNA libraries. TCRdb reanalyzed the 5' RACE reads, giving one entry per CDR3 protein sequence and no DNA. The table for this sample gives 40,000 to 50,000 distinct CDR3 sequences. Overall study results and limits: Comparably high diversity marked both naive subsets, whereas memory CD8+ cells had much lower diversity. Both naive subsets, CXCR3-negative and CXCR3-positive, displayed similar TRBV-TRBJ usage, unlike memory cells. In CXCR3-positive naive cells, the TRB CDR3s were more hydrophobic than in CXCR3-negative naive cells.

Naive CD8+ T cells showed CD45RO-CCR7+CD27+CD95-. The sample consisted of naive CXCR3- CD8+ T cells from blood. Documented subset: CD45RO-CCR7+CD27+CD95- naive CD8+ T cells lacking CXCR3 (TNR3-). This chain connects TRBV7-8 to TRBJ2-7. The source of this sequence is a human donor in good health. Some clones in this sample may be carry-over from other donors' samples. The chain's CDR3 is CASSLGTYEQYF. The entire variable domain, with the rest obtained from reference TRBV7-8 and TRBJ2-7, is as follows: GAGVSQSPRYKVAKRGQDVALRCDPISGHVSLFWYQQALGQGPEFLTYFQNEAQLDKSGLPSDRFFAERPEGSVSTLKIQRTQQEDSAVYLCASSLGTYEQYFGPGTRLTVT.